The next 23 T cell receptor beta chains were all read from a single sample in a study of Ad26.COV2.S vaccination and SARS-CoV-2 variants. Profiled with immunoSEQ multiplex PCR; TCRdb holds only in-frame clones, not every one. The sample consists of 300,000 to 400,000 clones, roughly 94% of them appearing once. This specimen was peripheral blood, taken after recovery from COVID-19. The receptor set was obtained from a human donor who had recovered from COVID-19.

The V gene is TRBV21-1, the J gene TRBJ2-1; TRBD2 is the table's D call, not checked against the DNA. TRBV21-1 is marked as a pseudogene. This CDR3 has 14 amino acids. The CDR3 coding sequence is TGTGCCAGCAGCAACGGGGGGGTCTTGGATGAGCAGTTCTTC. It codes for CASSNGGVLDEQFF.

This chain connects TRBV5-6 to TRBJ1-2; maybe TRBD1 (6 bases). V lost 4 bases and J 6 bases, leaving 13 bases between the germline ends. The CDR3 sequence is 13 residues long. CDR1 is SGHDT and CDR2 is YYEEEE in the germline V gene. The CDR3 region has the DNA TGTGCCAGCAGCGACAGGAGGTTAAATGGCTACACCTTC. Its protein product is CASSDRRLNGYTF.

V and J are TRBV11-2 and TRBJ2-3; the D is unclear. Germline V CDR1 and CDR2: SGHAT, FQNNGV. Trimming pared 5 bases from V and 1 base from J, leaving 10 bases between. This CDR3 spans 14 amino acids. CDR3 in DNA: TGTGCCAGCAGCGTAAACAGCGGCACAGATACGCAGTATTTT. It yields the protein CASSVNSGTDTQYF.

The chain carries TRBV6-5 and TRBJ1-1, with D maybe TRBD1 (5 bases). The CDR3 is made up of 13 amino acids. Germline V lookup: CDR1 MNHEY, CDR2 SVGAGI. Trimming shortened V by 5 bases and J by 6 bases, and 13 bases separated the two germline ends. Here the CDR3 reads CASSRGPYAEAFF. As DNA, the CDR3 is TGTGCCAGCAGTAGGGGACCGTACGCTGAAGCTTTCTTT.

The chain links TRBV12-3 or TRBV12-4 to TRBJ2-7; tentative D call: TRBD1 (6 bases). This CDR3 has 13 residues. V lost 3 bases, J lost 4 bases, and 10 bases lay in between. CDR3 sequence (DNA): TGTGCCAGCAGTTTTGGACAGAAATACGAGCAGTACTTC. Residues: CASSFGQKYEQYF.

This clone was observed a handful of times. The chain joins TRBV4-1 to TRBJ1-5; D is unresolved. The V and J ends lost 4 bases and 0 bases respectively, with 10 bases between them. Germline V CDR1 and CDR2: MGHRA, YSYEKL. This CDR3 comprises 15 residues. This CDR3 is CASSREGNSNQPQHF. The CDR3 DNA follows: TGCGCCAGCAGCCGAGAGGGAAATAGCAATCAGCCCCAGCATTTT.

This sequence joins TRBV5-6 and TRBJ2-7; weak D call: TRBD2 (5 bases). Trimming removed 4 bases from V and 3 bases from J, with 14 bases in between. The CDR3 contains 14 residues. Germline loops: CDR1 SGHDT, CDR2 YYEEEE. In DNA form, the CDR3 reads TGTGCCAGCAGCACGGGGAGCGTTTACTACGAGCAGTACTTC. Translating it yields CASSTGSVYYEQYF.

The chain couples TRBV5-5 to TRBJ1-6; no firm D call. The CDR3 consists of 16 residues. V lost 0 bases and J lost 10, with 17 bases in between. The V gene's germline CDR1 is SGHKS and CDR2 YYEKEE (reference sequence). As DNA, the CDR3 is TGTGCCAGCAGCTTGGCCGACCTTCTGAGGTTATCACCCCTCCACTTT. Its translation is CASSLADLLRLSPLHF.

V and J are TRBV7-6 and TRBJ2-7; D is ambiguous. Trimming pared 0 bases from V and 2 bases from J, leaving 8 bases between. The CDR3 consists of 14 residues. The germline CDR1 and CDR2 sequences are SGHVS and FNYEAQ. The CDR3 bases are TGTGCCAGCAGCTTAGCAGAACAGACCTACGAGCAGTACTTC. Protein: CASSLAEQTYEQYF. Variable domain in full (rest from reference TRBV7-6 and TRBJ2-7): GAGVSQSPRYKVTKRGQDVALRCDPISGHVSLYWYRQALGQGPEFLTYFNYEAQQDKSGLPNDRFSAERPEGSISTLTIQRTEQRDSAMYRCASSLAEQTYEQYFGPGTRLTVT.

This chain connects TRBV6-5 to TRBJ1-2; 11 positions agree with TRBD1. CDR1 and CDR2 (germline): MNHEY, SVGAGI. Unmatched junction bases numbered 10, after V lost 6 bases and J lost 10 bases. This CDR3 has 14 amino acids. As DNA, the CDR3 is TGTGCCAGCAGGAAGGGACAGGGGGTTGTTGACTACACCTTC. Translated: CASRKGQGVVDYTF.

The chain joins TRBV5-1 to TRBJ2-3; 11 bases agree with TRBD2. From germline, CDR1 is SGHRS and CDR2 YFSETQ. V was pared by 4 bases and J by 3 bases, with 7 bases of the junction left unmatched. This CDR3 has 16 amino acids. The CDR3 reads CASSRFSSGGTDTQYF. The CDR3 DNA follows: TGCGCCAGCAGCCGTTTTTCTAGCGGGGGGACAGATACGCAGTATTTT.

CDR3 amino acids: CASSSSHDTEAFF. The CDR3 region has the DNA TGTGCCAGCAGTTCTTCACATGACACTGAAGCTTTCTTT. This chain connects TRBV6-5 to TRBJ1-1; D remains ambiguous. The germline V and J ends were trimmed by 4 bases and 3 bases, with 9 bases remaining between them. CDR3 size: 13 residues. Germline V gene lookup returns CDR1 MNHEY and CDR2 SVGAGI.

The V and J genes are TRBV9 and TRBJ1-2; possibly TRBD1 for D (5 bases). V lost 0 bases, J lost 3 bases, and 12 bases lay in between. The CDR3 is made up of 15 amino acids. The germline V gene encodes CDR1 SGDLS and CDR2 YYNGEE. CDR3 amino acids: CASSVEGQLYYGYTF. DNA for the CDR3: TGTGCCAGCAGCGTAGAAGGACAACTGTACTATGGCTACACCTTC.

This chain joins TRBV11-2 and TRBJ1-1; TRBD1 might be the D (5 bases). Trimming removed 5 bases from V and 0 bases from J, with 13 bases in between. CDR1 and CDR2 from the germline V gene are SGHAT and FQNNGV. The CDR3 consists of 15 residues. The CDR3 loop is CASSPFLGVNTEAFF. For the CDR3, the DNA is TGTGCCAGCAGCCCCTTCTTGGGGGTGAACACTGAAGCTTTCTTT. The variable domain in full, with the rest retrieved from reference TRBV11-2 and TRBJ1-1, is EAGVAQSPRYKIIEKRQSVAFWCNPISGHATLYWYQQILGQGPKLLIQFQNNGVVDDSQLPKDRFSAERLKGVDSTLKIQPAKLEDSAVYLCASSPFLGVNTEAFFGQGTRLTVV.

The rearrangement links TRBV11-2 to TRBJ2-7, with D possibly TRBD1 on 6 matching bases. Germline values: CDR1 SGHAT, CDR2 FQNNGV. The CDR3 is 11 residues long. The V gene lost 7 bases and the J gene lost 13 bases, with 17 bases spanning the gap. CDR3 coding DNA: TGTGCCAGCACCACACCCACAGGGCAATACTTC. The encoded protein is CASTTPTGQYF.

The CDR3 DNA reads as TGTGCCAGCAGCGGGCTCGGGTCCGTCCAAGAGACCCAGTACTTC. This encodes CASSGLGSVQETQYF. This chain joins TRBV7-6 and TRBJ2-5; D unresolved. The CDR3 contains 15 residues. The V gene lost 5 bases and the J gene lost 1 base, with 14 bases spanning the gap. Per germline, CDR1 SGHVS and CDR2 FNYEAQ. Variable domain in full (rest from reference TRBV7-6 and TRBJ2-5): GAGVSQSPRYKVTKRGQDVALRCDPISGHVSLYWYRQALGQGPEFLTYFNYEAQQDKSGLPNDRFSAERPEGSISTLTIQRTEQRDSAMYRCASSGLGSVQETQYFGPGTRLLVL.

J is TRBJ2-7 and V is TRBV11-3, with D tentatively TRBD1 (5 bases). Looked up from germline, CDR1 is SGHNT and CDR2 is YENEEA. The CDR3 is 20 amino acids. Trimming stripped 0 bases from V and 4 bases from J, with 28 bases between. CDR3 sequence (DNA): TGTGCCAGCAGCTTAGAGTTCGACAGTCCCTACGTCGTATCCCCGTACGAGCAGTACTTC. Translation gives CASSLEFDSPYVVSPYEQYF.

The V and J genes are TRBV29-1 and TRBJ2-7; 10 bases match TRBD1. This CDR3 spans 13 amino acids. CDR1 is SQVTM, CDR2 ANQGSEA, per germline. V dropped 4 bases and J dropped 7; count of bases not matched to a gene: 7. CDR3 nucleotide sequence: TGCAGCGTTGTACGACAGGGGGCGGGGGAGCAGTACTTC. Protein sequence: CSVVRQGAGEQYF.

This clone appeared once. This chain joins TRBV12-1 and TRBJ1-1. TRBV12-1 is a pseudogene segment. The CDR3 loop spans 13 amino acids. CDR3 protein: CASSFGQNTEAFF. The CDR3 DNA follows: TGTGCCAGCAGCTTTGGCCAGAACACTGAAGCTTTCTTT.

The chain employs TRBV3-1 (or the pseudogene TRBV3-2) and TRBJ1-2; no clear D gene. The V gene's germline CDR1 is LGHDT and CDR2 YNNKEL (reference sequence). CDR3 length equals 14 residues. V shed 5 bases and J shed 8 bases, with 18 bases lying between them. The CDR3 nucleotides read TGTGCCAGCAGCGTGAGGAGAAGGACGGGAGGCTACACCTTC. Protein sequence: CASSVRRRTGGYTF.

This clone has only one observation. The rearrangement uses TRBV7-9 and TRBJ1-2, with TRBD1 matching over 8 bases. CDR1 and CDR2 from the germline V gene are SEHNR and FQNEAQ (reference sequence). The trim removed 5 bases at V and 3 bases at J, leaving 11 bases unmatched. The CDR3 is 16 amino acids. The chain's CDR3 is CASSPSDARGHYGYTF. The CDR3, as DNA: TGTGCCAGCAGCCCTAGCGACGCCAGGGGGCACTATGGCTACACCTTC. The whole variable domain, filled in from reference TRBV7-9 and TRBJ1-2, reads DTGVSQNPRHKITKRGQNVTFRCDPISEHNRLYWYRQTLGQGPEFLTYFQNEAQLEKSRLLSDRFSAERPKGSFSTLEIQRTEQGDSAMYLCASSPSDARGHYGYTFGSGTRLTVV.

The genes are TRBV21-1 and TRBJ2-7; TRBD1 is the table's D call, not checked against the DNA. TRBV21-1 is designated a pseudogene. The CDR3 consists of 15 residues. The CDR3 bases are TGTGCCAGCAGCACGTGGGGGACAGGAGACTACGAGCAGTACTTC. The encoded protein is CASSTWGTGDYEQYF.

The chain couples TRBV20-1 to TRBJ2-5; D remains ambiguous. CDR3 length: 10 amino acids. Germline V lookup: CDR1 DFQATT, CDR2 SNEGSKA (reference sequence). The V end was cut by 5 bases, the J end by 9 bases, with 10 bases between. CDR3 in DNA: TGCAGTGCTGCTCTATCTTCCCAGTACTTC. The encoded protein is CSAALSSQYF.